This passage covers 23 T cell receptor beta chains from one sample sequenced in a study of T cell repertoires in cytomegalovirus infection. What these receptors recognize is not known. In TCRdb, the reads were re-called with MiXCR into one record per CDR3 protein. The repertoire holds about 890,000 distinct CDR3 sequences, around 30% seen once, with more than 13% in the top ten. Here the sequenced sample was cultured CD8+ T cells from PBMCs, taken from culture after CMV antigen stimulation. The source of these receptors is a human donor in good health (CMV status not recorded). Some clones in this sample may be carry-over from other donors' samples.

This clonotype has a handful of counts. V and J are TRBV6-5 and TRBJ2-1, with D maybe TRBD2 (5 bases). Trimming stripped 3 bases from V and 0 bases from J, with 15 bases between. The CDR3 contains 17 residues. CDR1 MNHEY and CDR2 SVGAGI come from the germline V gene. The CDR3: CASSYLAEDLSYNEQFF. The CDR3 nucleotides are TGTGCCAGCAGTTATCTGGCGGAGGACCTCTCCTACAATGAGCAGTTCTTC.

There are many counts of this clonotype. J is TRBJ1-3 and V is TRBV7-8; D gene uncertain. The V gene lost 5 bases and the J gene lost 0 bases, with 17 bases spanning the gap. The CDR3 totals 17 residues. In germline, CDR1 is SGHVS, CDR2 FQNEAQ. CDR3 bases: TGTGCCAGCAGCCACCCCCCCAGGACGAGCTCTGGAAACACCATATATTTT. Translated, it gives CASSHPPRTSSGNTIYF.

This clonotype was found a few times. The rearrangement uses TRBV19 and TRBJ2-1; 9 positions match TRBD2. The CDR3 is 16 amino acids. CDR1 and CDR2 from the germline V gene are LNHDA and SQIVND (reference sequence). Trimming removed 5 bases from V and 0 bases from J; junction bases left unmatched: 5. As DNA, the CDR3 is TGTGCCAGTAGTCTACATAGCGGGGGCTCCTACAATGAGCAGTTCTTC. It is translated as CASSLHSGGSYNEQFF.

This clonotype has ten or more counts. The chain is built from TRBV7-6 and TRBJ2-7; TRBD1 is a possible D gene (7 bases). V lost 3 bases to trimming and J lost 5 bases, with 17 bases between them. The germline V gene encodes CDR1 SGHVS and CDR2 FNYEAQ. This CDR3 is 15 amino acids long. The CDR3 sequence: CASSFLGGGQDEQYF. CDR3 coding DNA: TGTGCCAGCAGCTTTCTGGGGGGTGGACAGGACGAGCAGTACTTC.

The CDR3 loop reads CASSPTGSASGELFF. The CDR3 nucleotides read TGTGCCAGCAGCCCGACAGGGAGCGCGTCCGGGGAGCTGTTTTTT. The chain employs TRBV12-3 or TRBV12-4 and TRBJ2-2, with TRBD1 identical over 7 bases. The trim removed 6 bases at V and 6 bases at J, leaving 10 bases unmatched. The CDR3 spans 15 residues.

V is TRBV5-6 and J is TRBJ2-7, with 8 nucleotides matching TRBD1. The CDR3 contains 17 residues. Germline loops: CDR1 SGHDT, CDR2 YYEEEE. V dropped 3 bases and J dropped 0; count of bases not matched to a gene: 11. The CDR3: CASSSDSKQGGSYEQYV. CDR3 nucleotide sequence: TGTGCCAGCAGCTCAGACAGCAAACAGGGGGGCTCCTACGAGCAGTACGTC.

The chain is built from TRBV19 and TRBJ1-5; 7 bases are shared with TRBD1. Germline V gene lookup returns CDR1 LNHDA and CDR2 SQIVND (reference sequence). CDR3 size: 13 residues. V shed 8 bases, J shed 6 bases, and the junction held 7 bases outside the gene matches. CDR3 nucleotide sequence: TGTGCCAGTCGGGACAGTAGTTCTCAGCCCCAGCATTTT. Translated, it gives CASRDSSSQPQHF.

The CDR3 nucleotides are TGTGCCAGCAGCGTAGGATTGGCGTATGAGCAGTTCTTC. This codes for CASSVGLAYEQFF. V gene TRBV9 combines with J gene TRBJ2-1, with unresolved D. The CDR3 sequence is 13 residues long. CDR1 and CDR2 from the germline V gene are SGDLS and YYNGEE. V was shortened by 0 bases and J by 8 bases, with 9 bases between the two germline ends.

The chain employs TRBV27 and TRBJ1-6; 8 bases map to TRBD1. This CDR3 is built from 15 residues. The germline gives CDR1 MNHEY, CDR2 SMNVEV (reference sequence). Unmatched junction bases numbered 6, after V lost 4 bases and J lost 7 bases. The CDR3 sequence is CASSYRGIRNSPLHF. CDR3 nucleotides: TGTGCCAGCAGTTACAGGGGGATTCGGAATTCACCCCTCCACTTT.

This clonotype has at least ten counts. The V gene is TRBV7-9, the J gene TRBJ2-7, with D uncertain. V lost 1 base and J lost 5, with 9 bases in between. The germline V gene has CDR1 SEHNR and CDR2 FQNEAQ (reference sequence). The CDR3 has 13 amino acids. CDR3: CASSLGLIDEQYV. In nucleotides, the CDR3 is TGTGCCAGCAGCTTAGGACTTATCGACGAGCAGTACGTC.

The V call is TRBV6-5, the J call TRBJ1-2; 10 bases line up with TRBD1. The V gene's germline CDR1 is MNHEY and CDR2 SVGAGI. This CDR3 comprises 15 residues. J was trimmed by 3 bases and V by 7 bases; bases with no gene match: 8. CDR3 in amino acids: CASTFRQGAYYGYTF. The DNA of the CDR3 is TGTGCCAGCACCTTTCGACAGGGGGCTTACTATGGCTACACCTTC.

CDR3 DNA sequence: TGTGCCAGCAGTTCCCCAATGGGGGTCCACGAGCAGTACTTC. This encodes CASSSPMGVHEQYF. The chain uses TRBV12-3 or TRBV12-4 and TRBJ2-7; D possibly matches TRBD1 or TRBD2 (5 bases each). V was shortened by 4 bases and J by 5 bases, with 15 bases between the two germline ends. The CDR3 has 14 amino acids.

This chain links TRBV6-6 with TRBJ2-4; 8 bases match TRBD1. CDR1 and CDR2 (germline): MNHNY, SVGAGI (reference sequence). The J segment lost 3 bases and the V segment lost 4 bases, leaving 5 bases of the junction unmatched. The CDR3 has 15 residues. CDR3 coding DNA: TGTGCCAGCAGTTCGGACAGGGTGGACAAAAACATTCAGTACTTC. Translated: CASSSDRVDKNIQYF.

The chain has TRBV7-6 and TRBJ1-1; 7 positions agree with TRBD1. With 6 bases clipped from V and 7 bases from J, the junction kept 17 bases outside the gene matches. The germline V gene encodes CDR1 SGHVS and CDR2 FNYEAQ. This CDR3 region has 16 residues. CDR3 nucleotides: TGTGCCAGCAGTTACCATGCGGGACAGAGTTGGGGTGAAGCTTTCTTT. Translation gives CASSYHAGQSWGEAFF.

This clonotype showed up just once. At one of its ends the junction is not consistent with the germline gene, which may arise from a read error. The genes are TRBV4-1 and TRBJ2-4, with unresolved D. CDR1 and CDR2 from the germline V gene are MGHRA and YSYEKL. The CDR3 length is 15 residues. CDR3 amino acids: CASSQVSEAKNIQYF. The CDR3 nucleotides are TGTGCCAGCAGCCAGGTCTCGGAGGCCAAAAACATTCAGTACTTC.

There are a few counts of this clonotype. The chain has TRBV2 and TRBJ2-7; no definite D call. V lost 8 bases to trimming and J lost 3 bases, with 14 bases between them. The germline gives CDR1 SNHLY, CDR2 FYNNEI. This CDR3 is 13 amino acids long. The CDR3 coding sequence is TGTGCCAGCGTGGGAACAACCCACTACGAGCAGTACTTC. Residues: CASVGTTHYEQYF.

This rearrangement joins TRBV6-6 to TRBJ2-7; D unresolved. Germline lookup yields CDR1 MNHNY and CDR2 SVGAGI (reference sequence). The V gene lost 10 bases and the J gene lost 3 bases, with 16 bases spanning the gap. This CDR3 is built from 13 residues. Here the CDR3 DNA reads TGTGCCATCCTGGGCCCTCCGGACTACGAGCAGTACTTC. This translates into CAILGPPDYEQYF.

This clonotype occurred a few times. The chain carries TRBV28 and TRBJ1-6; D is unresolved. V was cut by 1 base and J by 8 bases, with 18 bases left in between. The germline V gene has CDR1 MDHEN and CDR2 SYDVKM. The CDR3 spans 17 residues. The CDR3 spells CASSLFWAETFHSPLHF. CDR3 in DNA: TGTGCCAGCAGTTTATTTTGGGCAGAAACTTTCCATTCACCCCTCCACTTT.

The chain recombines TRBV3-1 with TRBJ2-5, with 9 bases fitting TRBD1. This CDR3 has 14 amino acids. Germline V lookup: CDR1 LGHDT, CDR2 YNNKEL (reference sequence). After removal of 3 bases from V and 5 bases from J, the junction contained 4 bases not matched to a gene. The CDR3, as DNA: TGTGCCAGCAGCCAGGGACAGGGTCTGGAGACCCAGTACTTC. This sequence encodes CASSQGQGLETQYF.

The chain links TRBV10-3 to TRBJ2-4, with D uncertain. The V and J ends lost 2 bases and 5 bases respectively, with 4 bases between them. Looked up from germline, CDR1 is ENHRY and CDR2 is SYGVKD. The CDR3 spans 12 residues. As DNA, the CDR3 is TGTGCCATCAGTGAGAGGGAAAACATTCAGTACTTC. This translates into CAISERENIQYF.

In this sample, this clonotype turned up a few times. The rearrangement uses TRBV5-1 and TRBJ2-7; the D gene could be TRBD1 or TRBD2 (7 bases each). The germline V and J ends were trimmed by 0 bases and 3 bases, with 19 bases remaining between them. In germline, CDR1 is SGHRS, CDR2 YFSETQ. CDR3 length: 17 amino acids. CDR3 region: CASSLAKGGAGGYEQYF. The CDR3 DNA sequence: TGCGCCAGCAGCTTGGCCAAGGGAGGGGCAGGGGGCTACGAGCAGTACTTC.

The table lists this clonotype with a few counts. The rearrangement joins TRBV11-2 to TRBJ2-5, with 8 nucleotides matching TRBD2. The length of the CDR3 is 15 residues. The V gene end was trimmed by 5 bases and the J gene end by 5 bases; junction bases not matched to a gene: 10. Germline assignment: CDR1 SGHAT and CDR2 FQNNGV. CDR3 sequence (DNA): TGTGCCAGCAGCCTAAGCGGGGGCTTCAGGGAGACCCAGTACTTC. This codes for CASSLSGGFRETQYF. Using reference TRBV11-2 and TRBJ2-5 for the parts outside the CDR3, the full variable domain is EAGVAQSPRYKIIEKRQSVAFWCNPISGHATLYWYQQILGQGPKLLIQFQNNGVVDDSQLPKDRFSAERLKGVDSTLKIQPAKLEDSAVYLCASSLSGGFRETQYFGPGTRLLVL.

This rearrangement joins TRBV5-5 to TRBJ1-1; D gene unclear. V shed 5 bases and J shed 1 base, with 12 bases lying between them. Germline CDR1 is SGHKS and CDR2 is YYEKEE (reference sequence). The length of the CDR3 is 14 residues. For the CDR3, the DNA is TGTGCCAGCAGAGCGGAGTCAGGGAACACTGAAGCTTTCTTT. It is translated as CASRAESGNTEAFF.